This TCR beta chain originates from a study of breast tumors, draining lymph nodes, adjacent tissues. On this clonotype: Its antigen is unidentified.

TCRdb fed the multiplex PCR reads into MiXCR, producing one record per CDR3 protein. The top ten clones hold about 1.4% of a sample with around 230,000 distinct CDR3 sequences, about a third of them seen once. This CDR3 contains 15 residues. Trimming removed 1 base from V and 0 bases from J, with 7 bases in between. Germline loops: CDR1 LGHDT, CDR2 YNNKEL (reference sequence). Study outcomes and limitations: Luminal-like breast cancer showed significantly higher tumor–nontumor repertoire similarity than basal-like. Compared with lymph nodes, tumors were less diverse; compared with nontumor tissue, more. Most tumor T cells seemingly derive from lymph node, then expand in tumor. The lymph node origin of tumor T cells was framed as consistent with a hypothesis, not demonstrated.

Breast cancer patients provided tissue from their axillary draining lymph nodes. Sequencing was performed on axillary lymph node tissue. The chain combines TRBV3-1 with TRBJ1-5; D is uncertain. The clonotype originates from a female donor with breast cancer. Some clones in this sample may be carry-over from other donors' samples. The CDR3, as DNA: TGTGCCAGCAGCCAAGGGATGCCTAGCAATCAGCCCCAGCATTTT. Translated: CASSQGMPSNQPQHF.